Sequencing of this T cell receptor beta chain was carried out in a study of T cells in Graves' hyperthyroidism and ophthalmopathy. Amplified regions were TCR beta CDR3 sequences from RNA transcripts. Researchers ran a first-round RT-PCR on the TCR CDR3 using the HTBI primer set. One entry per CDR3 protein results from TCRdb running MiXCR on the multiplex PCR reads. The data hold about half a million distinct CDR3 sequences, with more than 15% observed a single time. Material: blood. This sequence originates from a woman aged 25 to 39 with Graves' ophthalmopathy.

Here the CDR3 reads CASRSTAQGEQYF. CDR3 in DNA: TGTGCCAGCAGGTCGACAGCCCAAGGCGAGCAGTACTTC. This chain connects TRBV27 to TRBJ2-7; D is perhaps TRBD1 (5 bases). This CDR3 has 13 amino acids. Germline V lookup: CDR1 MNHEY, CDR2 SMNVEV (reference sequence). With 6 bases removed from V and 6 bases from J, the gap between germline ends came to 15 bases.